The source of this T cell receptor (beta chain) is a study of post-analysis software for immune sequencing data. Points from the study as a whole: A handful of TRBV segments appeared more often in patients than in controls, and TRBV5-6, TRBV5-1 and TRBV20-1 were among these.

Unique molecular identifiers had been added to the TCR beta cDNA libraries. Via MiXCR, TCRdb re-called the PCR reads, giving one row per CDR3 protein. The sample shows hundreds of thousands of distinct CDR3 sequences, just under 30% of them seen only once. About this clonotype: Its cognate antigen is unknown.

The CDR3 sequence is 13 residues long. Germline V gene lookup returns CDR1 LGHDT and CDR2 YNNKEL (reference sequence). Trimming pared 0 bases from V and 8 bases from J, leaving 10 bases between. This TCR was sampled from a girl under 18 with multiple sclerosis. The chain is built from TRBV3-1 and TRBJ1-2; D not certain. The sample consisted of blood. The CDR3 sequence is CASSQDVDVGYTF. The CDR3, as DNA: TGTGCCAGCAGCCAAGACGTCGATGTGGGCTACACCTTC.